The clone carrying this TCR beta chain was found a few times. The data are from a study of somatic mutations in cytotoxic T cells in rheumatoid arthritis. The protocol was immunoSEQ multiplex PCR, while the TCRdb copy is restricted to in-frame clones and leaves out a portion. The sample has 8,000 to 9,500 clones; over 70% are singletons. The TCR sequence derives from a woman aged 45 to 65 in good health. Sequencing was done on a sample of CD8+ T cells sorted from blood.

CDR3 sequence (DNA): TGTGCCAGCAGCTCCAGGGGAGGACAGGGTCGGCACGAGCAGTACTTC. It specifies CASSSRGGQGRHEQYF. The gene calls are TRBV11-3 and TRBJ2-7; 8 bases align to TRBD1. Germline CDR1 reads SGHNT; CDR2 reads YENEEA. The CDR3 consists of 16 residues. Germline trimming cut 4 bases from V and 5 bases from J; bases unmatched to any gene: 13.